This TCR beta chain came from a study of T cell responses to AZD1222 COVID-19 vaccine. Study as a whole: Combined were second doses at about 4 or about 12 weeks.

Study-level results: Recipients of AZD1222 seropositive at baseline numbered only 5 or 6. Most donors were white British, females outnumbered males, and clonal diversity was possibly underestimated. Repertoires in all cases were sampled only once the peak T cell response had passed.

CDR3 size: 12 residues. V shed 6 bases and J shed 4 bases, with 7 bases lying between them. Note on this clone: What it binds is not known.

TCRdb's table, derived via immunoSEQ multiplex PCR, lists solely in-frame clones and lacks some. The sample has roughly 120,000 clones; 86% are singletons. The chain uses TRBV12-3 or TRBV12-4 and TRBJ1-3; no clear D gene. Specimen: peripheral blood, collected on day 0 of AZD1222 vaccination. This TCR was sampled from an adult in good health. CDR3 coding DNA: TGTGCCAGCAGCTCTCAAGGAAACACCATATATTTT. Translated, it gives CASSSQGNTIYF.